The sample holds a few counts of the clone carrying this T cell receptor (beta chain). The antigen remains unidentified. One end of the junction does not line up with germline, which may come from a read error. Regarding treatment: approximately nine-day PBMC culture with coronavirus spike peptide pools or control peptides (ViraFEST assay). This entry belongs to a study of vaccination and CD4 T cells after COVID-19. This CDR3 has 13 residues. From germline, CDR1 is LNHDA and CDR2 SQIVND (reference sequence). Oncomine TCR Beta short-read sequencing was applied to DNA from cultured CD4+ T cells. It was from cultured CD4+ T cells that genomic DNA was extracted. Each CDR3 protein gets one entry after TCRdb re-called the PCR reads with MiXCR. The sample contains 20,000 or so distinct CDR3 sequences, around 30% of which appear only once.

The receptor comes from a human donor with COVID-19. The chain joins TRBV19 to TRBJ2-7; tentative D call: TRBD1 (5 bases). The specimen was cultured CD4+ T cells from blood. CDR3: CASSVDRYYEQYF. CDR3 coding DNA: TGTGCCAGTAGTGTAGACAGATACTACGAGCAGTACTTC.